One and the same sample provided the 14 T cell receptor beta chains below, sequenced in a study of radiation and T cells in renal cell carcinoma. Time point noted: blood 4 weeks post-SBRT, at nephrectomy. Regarding treatment: 15 Gy SBRT to primary tumor, nephrectomy 4 weeks later. Clones were read by immunoSEQ multiplex PCR, and TCRdb kept only the in-frame ones, dropping some. This sample has 150,000 to 200,000 clones, with around 90% found just once. This specimen consisted of blood, obtained from a patient whose treatment included radiotherapy and nephrectomy. The receptors stem from a woman in her 50s with renal cell carcinoma.

The chain couples TRBV11-2 to TRBJ1-2, with D unclear. In germline, CDR1 is SGHAT, CDR2 FQNNGV. CDR3 length: 13 amino acids. The V end lost 0 bases, the J end lost 4 bases, and 6 bases lay between the germline ends. Here the CDR3 reads CASSLDSLYGYTF. The CDR3, as DNA: TGTGCCAGCAGCTTAGACAGTCTCTATGGCTACACCTTC.

This chain uses TRBV7-2 with TRBJ1-1; 7 positions agree with TRBD1. V trimming: 6 bases; J trimming: 1 base; junction bases outside the gene matches: 11. The CDR3 covers 16 residues. CDR1 is SGHTA and CDR2 is FQGNSA in the germline V gene. CDR3 loop: CASRPTTGWGNTEAFF. DNA of the CDR3: TGTGCCAGCAGACCGACGACAGGGTGGGGGAACACTGAAGCTTTCTTT.

The chain joins TRBV2 to TRBJ1-4; 8 bases align to TRBD1. The V gene's germline CDR1 is SNHLY and CDR2 FYNNEI. This CDR3 has 15 amino acids. The V and J ends lost 6 bases and 0 bases, in that order; junction bases with no gene match: 3. In DNA, the CDR3 is TGTGCCAGCAGGGGACAGGTGACAACTAATGAAAAACTGTTTTTT. Protein: CASRGQVTTNEKLFF.

V and J are TRBV7-2 and TRBJ2-3; weak D call: TRBD1 (6 bases). V shed 2 bases and J shed 4 bases, with 13 bases lying between them. This CDR3 region has 15 residues. The germline V gene has CDR1 SGHTA and CDR2 FQGNSA. This chain's CDR3 is CASSLPLPGADTQYF. The CDR3 coding sequence is TGTGCCAGCAGCTTACCCCTCCCAGGGGCAGATACGCAGTATTTT.

V usage is TRBV6-1 and J usage is TRBJ1-2, with TRBD1 matching over 9 bases. The CDR3 contains 18 residues. Germline assignment: CDR1 MNHNS and CDR2 SASEGT. Losses at the gene ends were 3 bases for V and 3 bases for J; bases not matched to a gene: 14. CDR3 sequence (DNA): TGTGCCAGCAGTGATGTTTCTGGACAGGGGAACGTCGACTATGGCTACACCTTC. It specifies CASSDVSGQGNVDYGYTF.

The chain uses TRBV6-5 and TRBJ1-1, with a tentative D call TRBD1 (5 bases). The germline CDR1 and CDR2 sequences are MNHEY and SVGAGI. The V and J ends lost 2 bases and 10 bases respectively, with 17 bases between them. CDR3 size: 14 residues. In nucleotides, the CDR3 is TGTGCCAGCAGTTACGAGGGACCTGTATTCGGAGCTTTCTTT. Amino acid sequence: CASSYEGPVFGAFF.

This chain links TRBV19 with TRBJ1-4, with D unresolved. The V gene's germline CDR1 is LNHDA and CDR2 SQIVND (reference sequence). The V end lost 5 bases, the J end lost 5 bases, and 15 bases lay between the germline ends. CDR3 size: 15 residues. The CDR3 spells CASSPVKLGNEKLFF. For the CDR3, the DNA is TGTGCCAGTAGTCCCGTGAAGCTCGGGAATGAAAAACTGTTTTTT.

This clone was seen a few times. The chain combines TRBV19 with TRBJ2-1, with 11 bases that match TRBD2. The CDR3 contains 16 residues. V dropped 7 bases and J dropped 4; count of bases not matched to a gene: 9. Germline CDR1 LNHDA, CDR2 SQIVND (reference sequence). This chain's CDR3 is CASNPGTSGKYNEQFF. CDR3 nucleotides: TGTGCCAGTAACCCCGGGACTAGCGGAAAGTACAATGAGCAGTTCTTC.

This clone has a single count. The chain carries TRBV28 and TRBJ1-1, with a possible D match to TRBD1 (6 bases). Germline V CDR1 and CDR2: MDHEN, SYDVKM. V gave up 2 bases and J gave up 1 base, with 8 bases separating them. CDR3 length equals 14 residues. The CDR3 nucleotides are TGTGCCAGCAGTTTAGGACAGTCGAACACTGAAGCTTTCTTT. It yields the protein CASSLGQSNTEAFF.

The chain joins TRBV11-1 to TRBJ2-7; D possibly corresponds to TRBD1 (6 bases). From germline, CDR1 is SGHAT and CDR2 FQDESV (reference sequence). V lost 1 base and J 3 bases, leaving 7 bases between the germline ends. The length of the CDR3 is 13 residues. The chain's CDR3 is CASSLGQVYEQYF. The DNA for the CDR3 is TGTGCCAGCAGCTTAGGACAGGTCTACGAGCAGTACTTC.

V usage is TRBV6-6 and J usage is TRBJ1-1; 9 bases are a match to TRBD1. Trimming took 6 bases from V and 8 from J; bases not matched to a gene: 10. Germline V lookup: CDR1 MNHNY, CDR2 SVGAGI (reference sequence). The CDR3 has 14 amino acids. CDR3 residues: CASRIRDRESEAFF. In nucleotides, the CDR3 is TGTGCCAGCAGGATCCGGGACAGGGAGTCGGAAGCTTTCTTT.

The J gene is TRBJ2-2, the V gene TRBV28; D gene unclear. Germline-derived CDR1 and CDR2 are MDHEN and SYDVKM. The CDR3 contains 15 residues. V lost 3 bases and J 3 bases, leaving 11 bases between the germline ends. The CDR3 spells CASSLVQAYTGELFF. DNA for the CDR3: TGTGCCAGCAGTTTGGTGCAGGCGTACACCGGGGAGCTGTTTTTT.

The chain uses TRBV21-1 and TRBJ2-7; the table's TRBD2 call for D was not verified on the DNA. TRBV21-1 is recorded as a pseudogene. The CDR3 covers 18 residues. CDR3 sequence: CASKKDPFWSGASYEQYF. DNA of the CDR3: TGTGCCAGCAAAAAAGACCCCTTTTGGAGCGGGGCCTCCTACGAGCAGTACTTC.

This clone was recorded a few times. CDR3 nucleotide sequence: TGTGCCAGCAGCTTCCATCCCGACAGACCCGGGAACACTGAAGCTTTCTTT. Amino acids: CASSFHPDRPGNTEAFF. This chain links TRBV28 with TRBJ1-1; D may be TRBD1 (5 bases). The CDR3 is 17 amino acids. CDR1 and CDR2 (germline): MDHEN, SYDVKM. Trimming removed 6 bases at V and 1 base at J, with 21 bases between.